The 18 T cell receptor beta chains in this list originate from one sample, sequenced in a study of CD8 T cells in ankylosing spondylitis. Study conclusions and caveats: Made up of roughly 8 highly homologous variants, a TCR beta motif appeared characteristic of ankylosing spondylitis blood.

TCRdb reanalysed the 5' RACE reads using MiXCR and keeps one entry per CDR3 protein. The sample shows around 440,000 distinct CDR3 sequences, over 15% of them seen only once. These receptors' targets are unknown. Sequenced sample: blood, either unsorted or a sorted T cell fraction (not recorded which). All receptors derive from a male donor with ankylosing spondylitis.

In this sample, this clonotype turned up a few times. Written as DNA, the CDR3 is TGCAGTGCTATTCGGCGGATCGAAGCTTTCTTT. It encodes CSAIRRIEAFF. This rearrangement joins TRBV20-1 to TRBJ1-1, with D hard to call. This CDR3 has 11 amino acids. V lost 4 bases and J 8 bases, leaving 11 bases between the germline ends. From germline, CDR1 is DFQATT and CDR2 SNEGSKA (reference sequence).

This clonotype was recorded many times. The chain recombines TRBV4-1 with TRBJ2-5; D may match TRBD1 or TRBD2 (5 bases each). CDR1 MGHRA and CDR2 YSYEKL come from the germline V gene. V lost 5 bases and J 7 bases, leaving 20 bases between the germline ends. The CDR3 consists of 15 residues. The CDR3: CASSGRDPWEATQYF. The CDR3, as DNA: TGCGCCAGCAGCGGACGGGACCCGTGGGAAGCGACCCAGTACTTC.

The gene calls are TRBV7-9 and TRBJ1-2, with D uncertain. V lost 5 bases, J lost 4 bases, and 17 bases lay in between. The germline gives CDR1 SEHNR, CDR2 FQNEAQ (reference sequence). CDR3 length equals 15 residues. CDR3 amino acids: CASSRTREGGYGYTF. The CDR3 DNA is TGTGCCAGCAGCCGCACAAGGGAGGGAGGCTATGGCTACACCTTC.

This clonotype occurred many times. J is TRBJ1-2 and V is TRBV12-3 or TRBV12-4; 8 bases are a match to TRBD1. There are 14 residues in the CDR3. The V and J ends lost 5 bases and 4 bases, in that order; junction bases with no gene match: 6. The CDR3 loop reads CASSPGQGPYGYTF. The DNA of the CDR3 is TGTGCCAGCAGTCCTGGACAGGGTCCCTATGGCTACACCTTC.

This clonotype appeared once. The chain joins TRBV4-2 to TRBJ2-6; D assignment may be TRBD1 or TRBD2 (6 bases each). The germline V and J ends were trimmed by 1 base and 1 base, with 11 bases remaining between them. Germline CDR1 reads LGHNA; CDR2 reads YNFKEQ. This CDR3 spans 17 amino acids. CDR3 loop: CASSQVGGISGANVLTF. Here the CDR3 DNA reads TGTGCCAGCAGCCAAGTGGGGGGCATTTCTGGGGCCAACGTCCTGACTTTC.

This clonotype was observed at least ten times. The chain joins TRBV12-3 or TRBV12-4 to TRBJ2-5, with 11 positions matching TRBD2. V gave up 6 bases and J gave up 1 base; unmatched junction bases: 7. The length of the CDR3 is 16 residues. The CDR3 nucleotides are TGTGCCAGCAGCTTGGGGCTAGCGGGGGGCCAAGAGACCCAGTACTTC. It specifies CASSLGLAGGQETQYF.

This clonotype was counted a few times. The V and J genes are TRBV20-1 and TRBJ1-1; 8 nucleotides match TRBD1. This CDR3 has 14 amino acids. After removal of 4 bases from V and 4 bases from J, the junction contained 8 bases not matched to a gene. Germline V gives CDR1 DFQATT, CDR2 SNEGSKA (reference sequence). Here the CDR3 reads CSAKPTQGATEAFF. CDR3 bases: TGCAGTGCTAAACCTACTCAGGGGGCCACTGAAGCTTTCTTT.

The chain recombines TRBV29-1 with TRBJ2-4; weak D call: TRBD2 (7 bases). The length of the CDR3 is 12 residues. Germline values: CDR1 SQVTM, CDR2 ANQGSEA. V lost 5 bases and J 7 bases, leaving 12 bases between the germline ends. The CDR3 nucleotides read TGCAGCGTTTCGGGGGGCCGCAACATTCAGTACTTC. It encodes CSVSGGRNIQYF.

This clonotype was picked up a small number of times. This sequence joins TRBV3-1 and TRBJ1-1, with 7 positions matching TRBD1. This CDR3 has 13 residues. V lost 0 bases, J lost 8 bases, and 3 bases stayed unmatched. Germline V gives CDR1 LGHDT, CDR2 YNNKEL (reference sequence). The CDR3 here is CASSQERGLEAFF. DNA for the CDR3: TGTGCCAGCAGCCAAGAGAGGGGGCTGGAAGCTTTCTTT.

The V call is TRBV7-9, the J call TRBJ2-1, with 9 bases fitting TRBD2. The germline gives CDR1 SEHNR, CDR2 FQNEAQ (reference sequence). This CDR3 has 16 residues. The V segment lost 6 bases and the J segment 3 bases; nucleotides outside the gene matches: 9. The CDR3: CASRILAGVLYNEQFF. The CDR3 DNA reads as TGTGCCAGCAGAATACTAGCGGGTGTCCTCTACAATGAGCAGTTCTTC.

The sample holds a few counts of this clonotype. V is TRBV3-1 and J is TRBJ1-4; no definite D call. The length of the CDR3 is 15 residues. Between the trimmed V and J ends, which lost 4 bases and 4 bases, there was a span of 13 bases. Germline V gives CDR1 LGHDT, CDR2 YNNKEL (reference sequence). The CDR3: CASSPPGRDNEKLFF. The DNA for the CDR3 is TGTGCCAGCAGCCCGCCGGGAAGGGATAATGAAAAACTGTTTTTT. The whole variable domain, filled in from reference TRBV3-1 and TRBJ1-4, reads DTAVSQTPKYLVTQMGNDKSIKCEQNLGHDTMYWYKQDSKKFLKIMFSYNNKELIINETVPNRFSPKSPDKAHLNLHINSLELGDSAVYFCASSPPGRDNEKLFFGSGTQLSVL.

This clonotype was recorded a few times. The chain links TRBV28 to TRBJ1-5; 7 positions match TRBD1. J lost 5 bases, V lost 4 bases, and 8 bases had no gene match. The CDR3 loop spans 15 amino acids. The germline gives CDR1 MDHEN, CDR2 SYDVKM. The CDR3 DNA sequence: TGTGCCAGCAGTTCAGCAGGGGGGCTACATCAGCCCCAGCATTTT. Its protein product is CASSSAGGLHQPQHF. The whole variable domain, remainder taken from reference TRBV28 and TRBJ1-5, is DVKVTQSSRYLVKRTGEKVFLECVQDMDHENMFWYRQDPGLGLRLIYFSYDVKMKEKGDIPEGYSVSREKKERFSLILESASTNQTSMYLCASSSAGGLHQPQHFGDGTRLSIL.

The chain is built from TRBV12-3 or TRBV12-4 and TRBJ2-7; 7 bases line up with TRBD1. V was pared by 6 bases and J by 5 bases, with 13 bases of the junction left unmatched. This CDR3 is built from 15 residues. CDR3 in DNA: TGTGCCAGCAGGGGGACAGCTCAGTCCAACCACGAGCAGTACTTC. It translates to CASRGTAQSNHEQYF.

CDR3 nucleotides: TGTGCCATCAGTGAGTCGACGGGAGGGGTGAATAGCTACACCTTC. As protein: CAISESTGGVNSYTF. The chain employs TRBV10-3 and TRBJ1-2; a weak D match, TRBD1 (5 bases). V lost 0 bases, J lost 9 bases, and 17 bases lay in between. This CDR3 comprises 15 residues. The germline V gene has CDR1 ENHRY and CDR2 SYGVKD.

This clonotype has more than one count but fewer than ten. The chain couples TRBV24-1 to TRBJ2-7; D is unresolved. Germline V gives CDR1 KGHDR, CDR2 SFDVKD. The V end was cut by 0 bases, the J end by 5 bases, with 4 bases between. The CDR3 contains 12 residues. Here the CDR3 reads CATSDLEHEQYF. The CDR3 DNA reads as TGTGCCACCAGTGATTTGGAGCACGAGCAGTACTTC.

The J gene is TRBJ1-1, the V gene TRBV12-3 or TRBV12-4, with D perhaps matching TRBD1 (6 bases). CDR3 size: 15 residues. The V gene lost 6 bases and the J gene lost 4 bases, with 18 bases spanning the gap. The CDR3 sequence: CASSLWGGPRTEAFF. The CDR3 DNA is TGTGCCAGCAGCCTATGGGGGGGGCCTCGCACTGAAGCTTTCTTT.

The V and J genes are TRBV5-1 and TRBJ1-4; D remains unclear. Germline V CDR1 and CDR2: SGHRS, YFSETQ. This CDR3 comprises 15 residues. V was clipped by 0 bases and J by 1 base, with 7 bases between them. The chain's CDR3 is CASSLEGGTNEKLFF. DNA for the CDR3: TGCGCCAGCAGCTTGGAAGGCGGAACTAATGAAAAACTGTTTTTT.

This rearrangement joins TRBV20-1 to TRBJ2-7; tentative D call: TRBD2 (6 bases). Deletions cut 0 bases from V and 6 bases from J, with 15 bases between. Germline assignment: CDR1 DFQATT and CDR2 SNEGSKA (reference sequence). The CDR3 has 14 residues. The CDR3 coding sequence is TGCAGTGCTAGAGATGGGCGGGACGGCCTCGAGCAGTACTTC. Amino acids: CSARDGRDGLEQYF.